The 10 T cell receptor beta chains presented below share a single source sample, sequenced in a study of CXCR3-negative and CXCR3-positive naive CD8 T cells (dated by TCRdb to about 2019). TCRdb lists the instrument as NextSeq 550. The Human TCR Profiling Kit (MiLaboratory) was used to make UMI-labeled 5' RACE TRB cDNA libraries. After the reads were reprocessed by TCRdb, one entry was made per CDR3 protein sequence, with no DNA. The data table for this sample lists roughly 120,000 distinct CDR3 sequences. Clones ranked in the top ten supply 0.5% to 0.6% of the sample. Beyond this particular receptor, the publication reports: Compared with CXCR3-negative naive cells, CXCR3-positive naive cells had TRB CDR3s with higher hydrophobicity (lower Kidera factor 4), lower energy, and higher strength and volume indices.

Their antigens are not known. The sequenced sample was naive CXCR3+ CD8+ T cells from blood. Reading the label with the study, this specimen's cell subset or site is: CD45RO-CCR7+CD27+CD95- naive CD8+ T cells expressing CXCR3 (TNR3+). Every receptor here comes from a human donor in good health. Some clones in this sample may be carry-over from other donors' samples.

This rearrangement joins TRBV13 to TRBJ2-7; the D gene TCRdb calls, TRBD2, cannot be checked with no DNA. This CDR3 spans 16 amino acids. CDR1 is PRHDT and CDR2 is FYEKMQ in the germline V gene (reference sequence). The CDR3 region is CASSLPRGRESYEQYF.

The V call is TRBV29-1, the J call TRBJ1-2. Looked up from germline, CDR1 is SQVTM and CDR2 is ANQGSEA. The CDR3 is made up of 12 amino acids. The CDR3 protein is CSVETDVEGYTF.

The chain has TRBV12-5 and TRBJ2-3; TCRdb returns TRBD1, unconfirmable since there is no DNA. The CDR3 consists of 17 residues. From germline, CDR1 is LGHNT and CDR2 FRNRAP. The CDR3 here is CASGLEPTGLSTDTQYF.

The chain carries TRBV7-3 and TRBJ2-1; TCRdb designates TRBD1, a call that cannot be tested without DNA. This CDR3 region has 16 residues. The germline CDR1 and CDR2 sequences are SGHTA and FQGTGA. The CDR3 sequence is CASSLTGDSTYNEQFF.

The chain recombines TRBV9 with TRBJ2-7. The CDR3 length is 15 residues. Germline V gene data show CDR1 as SGDLS and CDR2 as YYNGEE. The CDR3 spells CASSSGRSYPYEQYF.

The chain uses TRBV9 and TRBJ1-2; TCRdb outputs TRBD1, but without DNA this stays unchecked. This CDR3 has 14 amino acids. From germline, CDR1 is SGDLS and CDR2 YYNGEE. The CDR3 loop is CASSATGANYGYTF.

CDR3 sequence: CASSSTGGEGYTF. The chain combines TRBV13 with TRBJ1-2; TCRdb picks TRBD1, but there is no DNA to check that call. This CDR3 has 13 residues. Germline V gene data show CDR1 as PRHDT and CDR2 as FYEKMQ (reference sequence).

The CDR3 sequence: CASRSTGGGEETQYF. The J gene is TRBJ2-5, the V gene TRBV7-8; TCRdb's assignment of TRBD1 cannot be checked, as there is no DNA. The CDR3 is 15 amino acids. Germline CDR1 reads SGHVS; CDR2 reads FQNEAQ.

This chain joins TRBV4-2 and TRBJ2-1; the D gene TCRdb calls, TRBD1, cannot be checked with no DNA. The V gene's germline CDR1 is LGHNA and CDR2 YNFKEQ. The CDR3 extends over 17 amino acids. The CDR3 here is CASSQDRERGRYNEQFF.

This chain connects TRBV11-2 to TRBJ2-2; TCRdb proposes TRBD2, but this gene call is untestable without DNA. The CDR3 is 18 residues long. Germline CDR1 SGHAT, CDR2 FQNNGV. CDR3 residues: CASSQHSGGASRTGELFF.